This T cell receptor (beta chain) was obtained from a study of identifying expanded T cells in peripheral blood. On this clone itself: What it binds is unknown.

Repertoires were generated with immunoSEQ multiplex PCR, while TCRdb's copy carries only in-frame clones and drops some. The top ten hold less than 15% of the sample, which has around 100,000 clones, approximately 88% seen once. The germline V gene encodes CDR1 SGHTA and CDR2 FQGTGA. The CDR3 contains 16 residues. V was shortened by 5 bases and J by 5 bases, with 22 bases between the two germline ends. The study, taken as a whole, reports: Approximately 2-week clone count variance significantly increased as total template count grew.

The sequence came from a person aged 18 to 75 in good health. The V and J genes are TRBV7-3 and TRBJ2-7, with D possibly matching TRBD1 (8 bases). Sample: blood. The CDR3 reads CASSPLGGTGVNEQYF. The CDR3, as DNA: TGTGCCAGCAGCCCCTTGGGGGGGACAGGAGTTAACGAGCAGTACTTC.